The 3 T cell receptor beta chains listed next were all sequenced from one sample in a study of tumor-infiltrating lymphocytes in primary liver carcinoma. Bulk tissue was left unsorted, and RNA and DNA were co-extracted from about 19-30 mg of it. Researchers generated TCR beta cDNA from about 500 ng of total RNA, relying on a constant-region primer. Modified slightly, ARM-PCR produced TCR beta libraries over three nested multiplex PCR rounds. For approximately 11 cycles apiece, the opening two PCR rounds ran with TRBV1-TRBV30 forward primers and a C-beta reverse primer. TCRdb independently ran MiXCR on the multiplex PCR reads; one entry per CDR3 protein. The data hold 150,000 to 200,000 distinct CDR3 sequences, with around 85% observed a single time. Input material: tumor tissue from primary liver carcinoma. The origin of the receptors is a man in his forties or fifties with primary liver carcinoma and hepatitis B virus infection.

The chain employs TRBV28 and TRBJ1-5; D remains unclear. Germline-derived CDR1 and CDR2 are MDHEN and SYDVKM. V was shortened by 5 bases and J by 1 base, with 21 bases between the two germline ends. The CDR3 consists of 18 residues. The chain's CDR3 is CASSISGVGRMSNQPQHF. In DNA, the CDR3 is TGTGCCAGCAGTATCTCGGGAGTAGGCAGGATGAGCAATCAGCCCCAGCATTTT.

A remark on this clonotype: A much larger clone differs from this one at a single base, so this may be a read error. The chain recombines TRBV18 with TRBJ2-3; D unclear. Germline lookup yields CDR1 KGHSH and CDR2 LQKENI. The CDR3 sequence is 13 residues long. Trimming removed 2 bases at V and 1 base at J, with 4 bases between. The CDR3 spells CASSPGCTDTQYF. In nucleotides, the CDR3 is TGTGCCAGCTCACCAGGCTGCACAGATACGCAGTATTTT.

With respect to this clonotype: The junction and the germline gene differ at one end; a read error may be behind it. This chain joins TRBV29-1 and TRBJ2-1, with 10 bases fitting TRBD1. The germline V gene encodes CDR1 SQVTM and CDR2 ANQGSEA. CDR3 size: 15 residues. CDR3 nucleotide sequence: TGCAGCGCTGAGTTCGAGACAGGGGGCTTTTATGAGCAGTTCTTT. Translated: CSAEFETGGFYEQFF.